The 24 T cell receptor beta chains below come from one sample, sequenced in a study of cytomegalovirus exposure and HLA in healthy donors. PCR was performed using 60 Vbeta and 13 Jbeta primers. The method was immunoSEQ multiplex PCR; TCRdb's version includes in-frame clones alone and lacks a portion of them. Here the sample spans about 210,000 clones, around 86% being singletons. Sequenced sample: PBMCs. The receptors were gathered from a woman between 45 and 60 years old in good health and CMV-seropositive.

The V call is TRBV5-1, the J call TRBJ2-7; possibly TRBD2 for D (5 bases). V was pared by 0 bases and J by 7 bases, with 14 bases between. Germline CDR1 reads SGHRS; CDR2 reads YFSETQ. The length of the CDR3 is 14 residues. DNA of the CDR3: TGCGCCAGCAGCTTGGTAGTAGGGTCGGGAGAGCAGTACTTC. Translation: CASSLVVGSGEQYF.

The chain combines TRBV10-3 with TRBJ1-6; TRBD1 matches 8 bases. CDR3 length equals 14 residues. V shed 3 bases and J 6 bases; nucleotides not matched to a gene: 1. Per the germline V gene, CDR1 is ENHRY and CDR2 is SYGVKD. The CDR3 loop is CAISEQGGNSPLHF. The CDR3 region has the DNA TGTGCCATCAGTGAACAGGGGGGTAATTCACCCCTCCACTTT.

As DNA, the CDR3 is TGTGCCTGGGACTCCGGACAGGGTTATCAGCCCCAGCATTTT. It codes for CAWDSGQGYQPQHF. The genes are TRBV30 and TRBJ1-5; 8 positions agree with TRBD1. CDR3 length: 14 amino acids. Germline trimming cut 5 bases from V and 5 bases from J; bases unmatched to any gene: 8. CDR1 and CDR2 from the germline V gene are GTSNPN and SVGIG (reference sequence).

This clone was counted a few times. The J gene is TRBJ1-1, the V gene TRBV4-1; 8 positions agree with TRBD1. V lost 0 bases and J lost 5; bases outside the gene matches: 8. Per germline, CDR1 MGHRA and CDR2 YSYEKL. The CDR3 loop spans 16 amino acids. The CDR3 sequence is CASSQDPSGGLTEAFF. CDR3 DNA sequence: TGCGCCAGCAGCCAAGACCCCTCAGGGGGCTTAACTGAAGCTTTCTTT.

The chain is built from TRBV11-2 and TRBJ1-2; 7 bases align to TRBD1. The CDR3 contains 14 residues. CDR1 SGHAT and CDR2 FQNNGV come from the germline V gene. V was clipped by 7 bases and J by 2 bases; unmatched bases: 7. CDR3 sequence reads: CASTRGPLNYGYTF. The DNA of the CDR3 is TGTGCCAGCACGAGGGGGCCCTTAAACTATGGCTACACCTTC.

The chain joins TRBV7-3 to TRBJ2-2; D not certain. Trimming removed 3 bases from V and 5 bases from J, with 10 bases in between. Germline V CDR1 and CDR2: SGHTA, FQGTGA. CDR3 size: 14 residues. The CDR3 loop reads CASSLAHWTGELFF. The CDR3 nucleotides read TGTGCCAGCAGCTTGGCACATTGGACCGGGGAGCTGTTTTTT.

The chain carries TRBV5-1 and TRBJ2-7; TRBD2 might be the D (7 bases). The germline V gene has CDR1 SGHRS and CDR2 YFSETQ. The CDR3 runs to 16 residues. Trimming stripped 0 bases from V and 5 bases from J, with 18 bases between. The CDR3 region is CASSLGVGGGVNEQYF. CDR3 DNA sequence: TGCGCCAGCAGCTTGGGGGTTGGGGGGGGCGTCAACGAGCAGTACTTC. The full variable domain, in which reference TRBV5-1 and TRBJ2-7 provide the parts outside the CDR3, is KAGVTQTPRYLIKTRGQQVTLSCSPISGHRSVSWYQQTPGQGLQFLFEYFSETQRNKGNFPGRFSGRQFSNSRSEMNVSTLELGDSALYLCASSLGVGGGVNEQYFGPGTRLTVT.

The rearrangement links TRBV4-1 to TRBJ2-7, with TRBD1 matching over 9 bases. From germline, CDR1 is MGHRA and CDR2 YSYEKL. V lost 7 bases and J lost 0; bases outside the gene matches: 7. This CDR3 contains 15 residues. The CDR3 DNA reads TGCGCCAGCACCCCTGGGACAGGGAGCTCCTACGAGCAGTACTTC. Translated, it gives CASTPGTGSSYEQYF.

The chain has TRBV2 and TRBJ1-2; TRBD1 is a possible D gene (5 bases). CDR3 length: 11 residues. V was pared by 9 bases and J by 3 bases, with 8 bases between. Germline V lookup: CDR1 SNHLY, CDR2 FYNNEI. DNA for the CDR3: TGTGCCAGTGGGACTTACTATGGCTACACCTTC. Its protein product is CASGTYYGYTF. Full variable domain (remainder filled in from reference TRBV2 and TRBJ1-2): EPEVTQTPSHQVTQMGQEVILRCVPISNHLYFYWYRQILGQKVEFLVSFYNNEISEKSEIFDDQFSVERPDGSNFTLKIRSTKLEDSAMYFCASGTYYGYTFGSGTRLTVV.

The V and J genes are TRBV10-3 and TRBJ2-3; 7 nucleotides line up with TRBD2. The CDR3 extends over 15 amino acids. Germline CDR1 is ENHRY and CDR2 is SYGVKD. Germline trimming cut 0 bases from V and 4 bases from J; bases unmatched to any gene: 4. CDR3 nucleotides: TGTGCCATCAGTGAGTCCGGGGGGAATCCAGATACGCAGTATTTT. This gives the protein CAISESGGNPDTQYF.

The chain is built from TRBV27 and TRBJ2-1, with D possibly being TRBD2 (5 bases). This CDR3 contains 14 residues. V lost 5 bases and J lost 6, with 14 bases in between. Germline V gives CDR1 MNHEY, CDR2 SMNVEV (reference sequence). As DNA, the CDR3 is TGTGCCAGCAGTCCCCGGACTGGCCGCAATGAGCAGTTCTTC. This encodes CASSPRTGRNEQFF.

In this sample, this clone turned up once. V and J are TRBV29-1 and TRBJ1-1; tentative D call: TRBD1 (5 bases). Per the germline V gene, CDR1 is SQVTM and CDR2 is ANQGSEA. V was cut by 4 bases and J by 4 bases, with 13 bases left in between. The CDR3 has 13 residues. CDR3 sequence: CSVVGAWGTEAFF. CDR3 nucleotides: TGCAGCGTTGTTGGGGCCTGGGGCACTGAAGCTTTCTTT.

Here the CDR3 DNA reads TGTGCCAGCAGCTCGGGGACAGGGGGCGACTACGAGCAGTACTTC. Translating it yields CASSSGTGGDYEQYF. This chain uses TRBV11-3 with TRBJ2-7; TRBD1 aligns across 12 bases. V was pared by 4 bases and J by 3 bases, with 4 bases of the junction left unmatched. CDR3 length: 15 amino acids. Germline CDR1 reads SGHNT; CDR2 reads YENEEA. Drawing the rest from reference TRBV11-3 and TRBJ2-7, the complete variable domain is EAGVVQSPRYKIIEKKQPVAFWCNPISGHNTLYWYLQNLGQGPELLIRYENEEAVDDSQLPKDRFSAERLKGVDSTLKIQPAELGDSAVYLCASSSGTGGDYEQYFGPGTRLTVT.

This clone was detected only a few times. V is TRBV27 and J is TRBJ2-4; D is undetermined. The germline V and J ends were trimmed by 3 bases and 3 bases, with 12 bases remaining between them. This CDR3 is built from 15 residues. The germline V gene encodes CDR1 MNHEY and CDR2 SMNVEV (reference sequence). This CDR3 is CASSLSRLLKNIQYF. The CDR3 DNA reads as TGTGCCAGCAGTTTGAGTCGCCTCCTCAAAAACATTCAGTACTTC.

This clone was observed a handful of times. The rearrangement links TRBV4-1 to TRBJ1-1, with 12 bases identical to TRBD1. The germline V gene encodes CDR1 MGHRA and CDR2 YSYEKL. The CDR3 spans 14 residues. After removal of 4 bases from V and 6 bases from J, the junction contained 3 bases not matched to a gene. The CDR3, as DNA: TGCGCCAGCAGCCGAGGGACAGGGGGCCCTGAAGCTTTCTTT. Its protein is CASSRGTGGPEAFF.

This clone was seen just once. The rearrangement joins TRBV6-1 to TRBJ1-4; weak D call: TRBD1 (5 bases). CDR1 and CDR2 (germline): MNHNS, SASEGT. V was shortened by 3 bases and J by 7 bases, with 12 bases between the two germline ends. This CDR3 is 14 amino acids long. CDR3 DNA: TGTGCCAGCAGTGACACGGGGGTGGCTGAAAAACTGTTTTTT. This sequence encodes CASSDTGVAEKLFF.

The chain uses TRBV18 and TRBJ2-3; perhaps TRBD2 as D (6 bases). Germline V CDR1 and CDR2: KGHSH, LQKENI. V lost 5 bases and J 0 bases, leaving 21 bases between the germline ends. The CDR3 runs 18 residues. The CDR3 DNA sequence: TGTGCCAGCTCAACCACGAGTGCTAGCGTGGGTAGCACAGATACGCAGTATTTT. Protein product: CASSTTSASVGSTDTQYF. Variable domain in full (rest from reference TRBV18 and TRBJ2-3): NAGVMQNPRHLVRRRGQEARLRCSPMKGHSHVYWYRQLPEEGLKFMVYLQKENIIDESGMPKERFSAEFPKEGPSILRIQQVVRGDSAAYFCASSTTSASVGSTDTQYFGPGTRLTVL.

The chain carries TRBV14 and TRBJ1-1; D unresolved. The germline gives CDR1 SGHDN, CDR2 FVKESK. Trimming removed 4 bases from V and 1 base from J, with 22 bases in between. The CDR3 contains 18 residues. The CDR3 spells CASSRRSIGVQPNTEAFF. The CDR3 DNA reads TGTGCCAGCAGCCGCCGATCGATAGGAGTACAACCGAACACTGAAGCTTTCTTT.

The genes are TRBV28 and TRBJ2-2; 7 bases are shared with TRBD1. The CDR3 loop spans 15 amino acids. Unmatched junction bases numbered 4, after V lost 6 bases and J lost 0 bases. The germline V gene has CDR1 MDHEN and CDR2 SYDVKM. CDR3 sequence: CASRPGTANTGELFF. Written as DNA, the CDR3 is TGTGCCAGCAGGCCCGGGACAGCGAACACCGGGGAGCTGTTTTTT. Full variable domain (outside the CDR3, taken from reference TRBV28 and TRBJ2-2): DVKVTQSSRYLVKRTGEKVFLECVQDMDHENMFWYRQDPGLGLRLIYFSYDVKMKEKGDIPEGYSVSREKKERFSLILESASTNQTSMYLCASRPGTANTGELFFGEGSRLTVL.

The genes are TRBV7-9 and TRBJ1-2; D is undetermined. The germline V and J ends were trimmed by 3 bases and 4 bases, with 9 bases remaining between them. The CDR3 loop spans 13 amino acids. Germline V lookup: CDR1 SEHNR, CDR2 FQNEAQ (reference sequence). The CDR3 region is CASSLMTVYGYTF. The CDR3 nucleotides are TGTGCCAGCAGCTTGATGACTGTCTATGGCTACACCTTC.

The rearrangement joins TRBV5-5 to TRBJ2-7; 11 positions agree with TRBD2. The CDR3 sequence is 15 residues long. The ends lost 7 bases at V and 4 bases at J; junction bases unmatched: 10. The germline gives CDR1 SGHKS, CDR2 YYEKEE (reference sequence). This CDR3 is CASAPWGTSGYEQYF. The CDR3 DNA reads TGTGCCAGCGCCCCTTGGGGGACTAGCGGTTACGAGCAGTACTTC.

This clone occurred a few times. This sequence joins TRBV2 and TRBJ1-4; the D gene is possibly TRBD1 (6 bases). The V and J ends lost 6 bases and 7 bases respectively, with 12 bases between them. This CDR3 contains 13 residues. Germline lookup yields CDR1 SNHLY and CDR2 FYNNEI. CDR3 amino acids: CASRVAGAEKLFF. In nucleotides, the CDR3 is TGTGCCAGCAGGGTCGCAGGGGCTGAAAAACTGTTTTTT. The full variable domain, rest sourced from reference TRBV2 and TRBJ1-4, is EPEVTQTPSHQVTQMGQEVILRCVPISNHLYFYWYRQILGQKVEFLVSFYNNEISEKSEIFDDQFSVERPDGSNFTLKIRSTKLEDSAMYFCASRVAGAEKLFFGSGTQLSVL.

The chain recombines TRBV19 with TRBJ2-3; 9 bases align to TRBD2. The CDR3 spans 16 residues. After removal of 5 bases from V and 7 bases from J, the junction contained 13 bases not matched to a gene. Germline-derived CDR1 and CDR2 are LNHDA and SQIVND (reference sequence). The CDR3 DNA is TGTGCCAGTAGTGCCCAGAGCAGCGGGGGGCCGTATACGCAGTATTTT. It codes for CASSAQSSGGPYTQYF.

The chain is built from TRBV19 and TRBJ2-5; D is possibly TRBD2 (6 bases). Per the germline V gene, CDR1 is LNHDA and CDR2 is SQIVND (reference sequence). The CDR3 runs 13 residues. Trimming removed 5 bases at V and 7 bases at J, with 14 bases between. The CDR3 DNA follows: TGTGCCAGTAGTCAACTAGCATCCGGGACCCAGTACTTC. Amino acid sequence: CASSQLASGTQYF.